This T cell receptor (beta chain) was captured in a study of T cell changes during pregnancy in multiple sclerosis. Here immunoSEQ multiplex PCR was the method, and the copy in TCRdb shows in-frame clones only, minus some. The table lists roughly 40,000 clones, 91% of them singletons. This specimen was CD8+ T cells from peripheral blood mononuclear cells, taken before pregnancy. This TCR was sampled from a female donor with multiple sclerosis, enrolled in a pregnancy study.

The CDR3 spells CASSSERAGDNEQFF. CDR3 coding DNA: TGTGCCAGCAGCTCGGAGAGAGCGGGGGACAATGAGCAGTTCTTC. V is TRBV7-9 and J is TRBJ2-1; 8 bases are shared with TRBD2. CDR1 and CDR2 from the germline V gene are SEHNR and FQNEAQ (reference sequence). The CDR3 covers 15 residues. Unmatched junction bases numbered 7, after V lost 4 bases and J lost 5 bases.